This TCR beta chain was sequenced for a study of technical replicates of blood from a handful of donors. Repertoires were generated with immunoSEQ multiplex PCR, while TCRdb's copy carries only in-frame clones and drops some. The sample carries about 70,000 clones, roughly 96% recorded once. Unmatched junction bases numbered 5, after V lost 4 bases and J lost 2 bases. CDR3 length: 14 amino acids. Germline CDR1 SGDLS, CDR2 YYNGEE. The sequence came from a human donor in good health. Sequencing was carried out using T cells isolated from PBMCs. V and J are TRBV9 and TRBJ1-2, with 7 bases lining up with TRBD1. Written as DNA, the CDR3 is TGTGCCAGCAGCACCCCGGACAGGAACTATGGCTACACCTTC. Amino acids: CASSTPDRNYGYTF.